A selection of T cell receptor beta chains follows, all from one sample in a study of blood T cell repertoires in COVID-19. Assay: immunoSEQ multiplex PCR; the TCRdb copy retains only in-frame clones and omits some. The table shows 230,000 or so clones, with about nine tenths occurring only once. Sequencing used PBMCs or T cells enriched from blood (not recorded which). These receptors were taken from a woman aged 40 to 50 with acute COVID-19. Both conserved end residues are part of each CDR3. Only some rows state a clone size, as once, few, many or a class for expanded clones.

TRBJ1-6 | . | TRBV28 | CASSPHGTGRSPLHF
TRBJ2-3 | . | TRBV10-3 | CAISESLRGAAADTQYF
TRBJ2-2 | . | TRBV3-1/TRBV3-2 | CASSHPRGVTGELFF
TRBJ1-6 | . | TRBV5-1 | CASSFTGQGAQSPLHF
TRBJ1-2 | . | TRBV19 | CASSSTGAYGYTF
TRBJ1-1 | . | TRBV11-2 | CASSSPGGRNTEAFF
TRBJ1-2 | few | TRBV6-2/TRBV6-3 | CASSYVGGSYGYTF
TRBJ2-3 | . | TRBV15 | CATSRDPGKRGIADTQYF
TRBJ1-2 | once | TRBV29-1 | CSVEVLGGVNYGYTF
TRBJ2-1 | . | TRBV19 | CASRTGNNEQFF
TRBJ1-3 | . | TRBV12-3/TRBV12-4 | CASEKEAGNTIYF
TRBJ1-3 | . | TRBV6-5 | CASRGAGRFGNTIYF
TRBJ1-2 | . | TRBV19 | CASSNPRQGQNYGYTF
TRBJ1-2 | few | TRBV9 | CASSPSSWQVYGYTF
TRBJ1-5 | . | TRBV7-6 | CASSLGRAQPQHF
TRBJ2-2 | . | TRBV11-2 | CASSRQGAITGELFF
TRBJ2-1 | . | TRBV20-1 | CSALDGYEQFF
TRBJ2-2 | . | TRBV9 | CASSPGMGLANTGELFF
TRBJ1-2 | . | TRBV29-1 | CSVENGSKGYTF
TRBJ1-1 | . | TRBV18 | CASSPRGRGGINMNTEAFF
TRBJ2-3 | few | TRBV7-6 | CASSSVGMDTQYF
TRBJ1-1 | . | TRBV11-1 | CASSLAGTANTEAFF
TRBJ1-1 | . | TRBV13 | CASSLWAGGLRIEAFF
TRBJ1-4 | . | TRBV11-2 | CASSHEARLTNEKLFF
TRBJ1-6 | . | TRBV4-3 | CASSSKGVSPLHF
TRBJ1-1 | . | TRBV6-5 | CASSPGMNTEAFF
TRBJ1-6 | . | TRBV11-2 | CASSLEEEINSPLHF
TRBJ1-2 | . | TRBV13 | CASSLGGSPGQGIGNYGYTF
TRBJ1-2 | . | TRBV6-5 | CASRTATGDGYTF
TRBJ2-2 | . | TRBV2 | CAIAGEGANTGELFF
TRBJ2-2 | . | TRBV9 | CASSATDRGLIPGELFF
TRBJ1-2 | . | TRBV19 | CASSKTGIGYGYTF
TRBJ1-3 | . | TRBV5-1 | CASSGQGSGNTIYF
TRBJ2-2 | once | TRBV19 | CASSIPRGELFF
TRBJ1-1 | . | TRBV3-1/TRBV3-2 | CASSIHRGLGTEAFF
TRBJ1-1 | once | TRBV1 | CTSSQVKAPGMNTEAFF
TRBJ1-1 | . | TRBV29-1 | CSFRTGGRGTEAFF
TRBJ1-2 | . | TRBV7-9 | CASSLGDNTLYGYTF
TRBJ2-2 | . | TRBV9 | CASTPGLGNTGELFF
TRBJ2-5 | . | TRBV18 | CASSPLGQAARETQYF
TRBJ2-1 | . | TRBV7-3 | CASSPGGAGNEQFF
TRBJ1-2 | once | TRBV7-2 | CASSLSNYGYTF
TRBJ1-4 | . | TRBV12-5 | CASGGDRGHEKLFF
TRBJ1-2 | . | TRBV6-5 | CASSYSGGYGYTF
TRBJ1-1 | once | TRBV27 | CASSRGQGLNTEAFF
TRBJ2-3 | . | TRBV11-2 | CASRSRQGTQYF